These T cell receptor beta chains were read from a single sample in a study of Ad26.COV2.S vaccination and SARS-CoV-2 variants. Using immunoSEQ multiplex PCR, the repertoire was profiled, and TCRdb retains in-frame clones only, with some absent. The profile shows hundreds of thousands of clones, 70% to 90% of them singletons. Sample: peripheral blood, taken in a trial of Ad26.COV2.S vaccine versus placebo. The source is a person between 18 and 65 years old who received the Ad26.COV2.S COVID-19 vaccine or a placebo. The CDR3 runs from the conserved cysteine through the conserved F or W. Each record gives: clone size, V gene, J gene, D gene, CDR3 protein, CDR3 DNA. A D gene is named only where the DNA matches it firmly. Size tells how often a clone was seen (once, few, many) or the class of an expanded clone, and some rows leave it out.

>.|TRBV6-5|TRBJ2-7|TRBD1
CASRDRGYEQYF
TGTGCCAGCAGGGACAGGGGCTACGAGCAGTACTTC
>.|TRBV27|TRBJ2-7|.
CASSLGSRQTYEQYF
TGTGCCAGCAGTTTGGGAAGTAGACAGACCTACGAGCAGTACTTC
>.|TRBV19|TRBJ1-3|.
CASSIGAGTGNTIYF
TGTGCCAGTAGTATCGGGGCAGGAACTGGAAACACCATATATTTT
>.|TRBV28|TRBJ2-5|TRBD1
CASSSRQGWQETQYF
TGTGCCAGCAGTTCGCGACAGGGGTGGCAAGAGACCCAGTACTTC
>.|TRBV6-2/TRBV6-3|TRBJ1-1|TRBD1
CASSYTDRGLYTEAFF
TGTGCCAGCAGTTACACCGACAGGGGGCTGTATACTGAAGCTTTCTTT
>once|TRBV6-1|TRBJ1-1|.
CASSEASRTEAFF
TGTGCCAGCAGTGAAGCCTCCAGGACTGAAGCTTTCTTT
>.|TRBV7-2|TRBJ1-4|TRBD1
CASSDRGWGNEKLFF
TGTGCCAGCAGTGACAGGGGCTGGGGTAATGAAAAACTGTTTTTT
>.|TRBV5-1|TRBJ2-2|.
CASTLGGELFF
TGCGCCAGCACCCTCGGCGGGGAGCTGTTTTTT
>once|TRBV7-2|TRBJ1-3|.
CASSITGSPSGNTIYF
TGTGCCAGCAGTATTACAGGATCACCCTCTGGAAACACCATATATTTT
>.|TRBV7-2|TRBJ2-1|.
CASSLYPGGSYNEQFF
TGTGCCAGCAGCTTATACCCCGGCGGCTCCTACAATGAGCAGTTCTTC
>.|TRBV24-1|TRBJ2-3|TRBD1
CATSHHTGQGRTDTQYF
TGTGCCACCAGCCATCACACCGGACAGGGACGCACAGATACGCAGTATTTT
>.|TRBV29-1|TRBJ2-1|.
CSVEPSQSSYNEQFF
TGCAGCGTTGAGCCTAGCCAAAGCTCCTACAATGAGCAGTTCTTC
>.|TRBV6-1|TRBJ2-1|TRBD1
CASREGTGGYNEQFF
TGTGCCAGCAGAGAAGGGACAGGGGGCTACAATGAGCAGTTCTTC
>.|TRBV19|TRBJ2-2|.
CASSMADQESTGELFF
TGTGCCAGTAGTATGGCGGATCAAGAATCCACCGGGGAGCTGTTTTTT
>once|TRBV6-6|TRBJ2-7|TRBD1
CASSPPGQGRPEQYF
TGTGCCAGCAGTCCCCCAGGACAGGGCAGGCCTGAGCAGTACTTC
>.|TRBV5-5|TRBJ1-1|.
CASSLIFGGTEAFF
TGTGCCAGCAGCTTGATATTCGGAGGGACTGAAGCTTTCTTT
>.|TRBV2|TRBJ1-5|.
CASSEREGNQPQHF
TGTGCCAGCAGTGAAAGGGAGGGTAATCAGCCCCAGCATTTT
>.|TRBV9|TRBJ1-5|.
CASSRGNQPQHF
TGTGCCAGCTCTAGGGGTAATCAGCCCCAGCATTTT
>.|TRBV7-2|TRBJ2-1|.
CASSLVLEVNEQFF
TGTGCCAGCAGCTTAGTGCTAGAGGTCAATGAGCAGTTCTTC